This passage covers 26 T cell receptor beta chains from one sample sequenced in a study of brain T cells in children with intractable seizures. This table comes from immunoSEQ multiplex PCR, and its TCRdb copy is limited to in-frame clones, with some not included. The data show approximately 110,000 clones, with roughly 94% seen just once and under 4.5% held by the top ten. Source: peripheral blood, taken at surgery. These receptors all stem from a boy in the first two years of life with hemimegalencephaly and intractable seizures.

The V and J genes are TRBV5-3 and TRBJ2-1; 8 nucleotides agree with TRBD1. TRBV5-3 is placed among ORFs of uncertain function. The junction had 9 bases not matched to a gene; V was cut back by 4 bases and J by 6 bases. The CDR3 is 15 amino acids. CDR3 DNA sequence: TGTGCCAGAAGCCTACTGGACAGGGCCCCCAATGAGCAGTTCTTC. Translation gives CARSLLDRAPNEQFF.

This clone was seen just once. V gene TRBV5-1 combines with J gene TRBJ2-1; the match to TRBD2 covers 9 bases. The CDR3 runs to 18 residues. The V gene's germline CDR1 is SGHRS and CDR2 YFSETQ. With 10 bases clipped from V and 0 bases from J, the junction kept 17 bases outside the gene matches. The CDR3 loop reads CASTPLVSSGVSYNEQFF. CDR3 DNA: TGCGCCTCTACCCCGCTGGTTTCTAGCGGGGTCTCCTACAATGAGCAGTTCTTC.

This rearrangement joins TRBV6-6 to TRBJ2-1; 13 bases are a match to TRBD2. The CDR3 has 15 amino acids. Looked up from germline, CDR1 is MNHNY and CDR2 is SVGAGI (reference sequence). V lost 8 bases and J lost 9; bases outside the gene matches: 10. In DNA form, the CDR3 reads TGTGCCAGCCGGAGAGGACTAGCGGGAGTGGGTGAGCAGTTCTTC. It encodes CASRRGLAGVGEQFF.

This chain joins TRBV5-1 and TRBJ1-6; D unclear. Trimming left V 2 bases short and J 7 bases short, with 16 bases between. The germline gives CDR1 SGHRS, CDR2 YFSETQ. The CDR3 totals 16 residues. For the CDR3, the DNA is TGCGCCAGCAGCTTAAGACCAGCGGGTGGGAATTCACCCCTCCACTTT. This translates into CASSLRPAGGNSPLHF.

CDR3 region: CASSFGLAGSTYEQYF. The CDR3 coding sequence is TGTGCCAGCAGCTTCGGACTAGCGGGAAGCACCTACGAGCAGTACTTC. The V and J genes are TRBV7-2 and TRBJ2-7; TRBD2 matches 12 bases. Germline CDR1 reads SGHTA; CDR2 reads FQGNSA. J was trimmed by 2 bases and V by 3 bases; bases with no gene match: 5. This CDR3 comprises 16 residues.

The V and J genes are TRBV15 and TRBJ1-5, with TRBD1 identical over 8 bases. The junction had 10 bases not matched to a gene; V was cut back by 5 bases and J by 4 bases. Per germline, CDR1 LNHNV and CDR2 YYDKDF (reference sequence). The CDR3 is made up of 16 amino acids. CDR3 in amino acids: CATSGQGASSNQPQHF. The CDR3 DNA follows: TGTGCCACCAGCGGACAGGGAGCCTCGAGTAATCAGCCCCAGCATTTT.

The chain employs TRBV5-6 and TRBJ1-4; perhaps TRBD1 as D (6 bases). The germline CDR1 and CDR2 sequences are SGHDT and YYEEEE. V shed 2 bases and J shed 5 bases, with 13 bases lying between them. There are 15 residues in the CDR3. CDR3 amino acids: CASSFRTALNEKLFF. In nucleotides, the CDR3 is TGTGCCAGCAGCTTCAGGACAGCCTTAAATGAAAAACTGTTTTTT.

This chain uses TRBV4-1 with TRBJ2-1, with 8 bases identical to TRBD2. CDR3 length: 16 amino acids. The germline CDR1 and CDR2 sequences are MGHRA and YSYEKL. The ends lost 1 base at V and 4 bases at J; junction bases unmatched: 6. The DNA for the CDR3 is TGCGCCAGCAGCCAAGGACCCGGGGGGGGGTACAATGAGCAGTTCTTC. Its protein is CASSQGPGGGYNEQFF.

This sequence joins TRBV5-1 and TRBJ2-5, with D perhaps matching TRBD1 (6 bases). Trimming stripped 4 bases from V and 1 base from J, with 11 bases between. CDR3 length: 14 amino acids. In germline, CDR1 is SGHRS, CDR2 YFSETQ. The DNA for the CDR3 is TGCGCCAGCAGCGCGACAGGCCTCCAAGAGACCCAGTACTTC. Translated, it gives CASSATGLQETQYF.

V is TRBV28 and J is TRBJ2-7; 10 bases fit TRBD2. CDR1 and CDR2 from the germline V gene are MDHEN and SYDVKM. This CDR3 comprises 15 residues. V was pared by 1 base and J by 5 bases, with 5 bases of the junction left unmatched. The CDR3 region is CASSLSGLAIDEQYF. For the CDR3, the DNA is TGTGCCAGCAGTTTATCGGGACTAGCGATCGACGAGCAGTACTTC.

This CDR3 is CASRPTGPGANVLTF. The CDR3 region has the DNA TGTGCCAGCAGACCCACAGGGCCTGGGGCCAACGTCCTGACTTTC. V is TRBV28 and J is TRBJ2-6; D is possibly TRBD1 (6 bases). The CDR3 is 15 amino acids. Germline V gene data show CDR1 as MDHEN and CDR2 as SYDVKM. V lost 6 bases, J lost 2 bases, and 11 bases lay in between.

This chain joins TRBV28 and TRBJ2-3; 15 bases line up with TRBD2. V gave up 2 bases and J gave up 2 bases; unmatched junction bases: 11. CDR3 length: 20 residues. Germline lookup yields CDR1 MDHEN and CDR2 SYDVKM. CDR3 nucleotides: TGTGCCAGCAGTTTAACTCGAGGACTAGCGGGAGGGCCCTCCACAGATACGCAGTATTTT. The encoded protein is CASSLTRGLAGGPSTDTQYF.

V and J are TRBV6-5 and TRBJ1-5, with D possibly being TRBD1 (5 bases). CDR1 and CDR2 (germline): MNHEY, SVGAGI. This CDR3 is built from 14 residues. With 6 bases removed from V and 1 base from J, the gap between germline ends came to 10 bases. CDR3 in DNA: TGTGCCAGCAGACCGGACACAAGCAATCAGCCCCAGCATTTT. Protein: CASRPDTSNQPQHF.

This chain uses TRBV7-3 with TRBJ2-3; 12 bases match TRBD2. The junction had 3 bases not matched to a gene; V was cut back by 5 bases and J by 0 bases. The CDR3 has 16 amino acids. Per the germline V gene, CDR1 is SGHTA and CDR2 is FQGTGA. The CDR3 reads CASSATSGGSTDTQYF. The CDR3, as DNA: TGTGCCAGCAGCGCGACTAGCGGGGGTAGCACAGATACGCAGTATTTT.

The count of this clone is one. The chain carries TRBV12-5 and TRBJ2-3; no firm D call. The CDR3 loop spans 14 amino acids. Germline-derived CDR1 and CDR2 are LGHNT and FRNRAP. Trimming stripped 2 bases from V and 4 bases from J, with 10 bases between. For the CDR3, the DNA is TGTGCTAGTGGTTTGTCGTCCCCTCCAGATACGCAGTATTTT. This gives the protein CASGLSSPPDTQYF.

The gene calls are TRBV20-1 and TRBJ1-1, with D uncertain. V was pared by 6 bases and J by 7 bases, with 12 bases between. The CDR3 runs 11 residues. The germline CDR1 and CDR2 sequences are DFQATT and SNEGSKA (reference sequence). CDR3 in amino acids: CSAHSPGEAFF. The CDR3 DNA follows: TGCAGTGCCCATTCCCCGGGTGAAGCTTTCTTT.

The table lists this clone with a few counts. The chain uses TRBV6-1 and TRBJ1-5, with D tentatively TRBD1 (5 bases). Trimming pared 4 bases from V and 0 bases from J, leaving 22 bases between. CDR3 length equals 19 residues. Germline V gives CDR1 MNHNS, CDR2 SASEGT. The CDR3: CASSALRGEVPYSNQPQHF. The CDR3 DNA reads TGTGCCAGCAGTGCCCTAAGGGGCGAGGTTCCTTATAGCAATCAGCCCCAGCATTTT.

The chain combines TRBV29-1 with TRBJ2-7, with D perhaps TRBD1 (5 bases). The CDR3 sequence is 13 residues long. Germline values: CDR1 SQVTM, CDR2 ANQGSEA. Trimming took off 1 base at V and 1 base at J, with 8 bases between the two ends. The CDR3 is CSVEVGDSYEQYF. The CDR3 region has the DNA TGCAGCGTTGAAGTAGGGGATTCCTACGAGCAGTACTTC.

The chain employs TRBV25-1 and TRBJ2-1; tentatively, D is TRBD1 (5 bases). V shed 6 bases and J shed 1 base, with 13 bases lying between them. CDR3 size: 15 residues. Per the germline V gene, CDR1 is MGHDK and CDR2 is SYGVNS. CDR3 sequence: CASSLRAGSYNEQFF. The DNA of the CDR3 is TGTGCCAGCAGCCTAAGGGCAGGGTCCTACAATGAGCAGTTCTTC. The entire variable domain, with the rest obtained from reference TRBV25-1 and TRBJ2-1, is as follows: EADIYQTPRYLVIGTGKKITLECSQTMGHDKMYWYQQDPGMELHLIHYSYGVNSTEKGDLSSESTVSRIRTEHFPLTLESARPSHTSQYLCASSLRAGSYNEQFFGPGTRLTVL.

The chain joins TRBV11-2 to TRBJ1-1; 8 bases match TRBD1. Germline CDR1 is SGHAT and CDR2 is FQNNGV. There are 14 residues in the CDR3. Germline trimming cut 2 bases from V and 7 bases from J; bases unmatched to any gene: 6. The CDR3 loop is CASSLLSGGFEAFF. CDR3 coding DNA: TGTGCCAGCAGCTTACTGTCAGGGGGCTTTGAAGCTTTCTTT.

The gene calls are TRBV28 and TRBJ1-2, with TRBD1 as a possible D gene (6 bases). V lost 7 bases, J lost 5 bases, and 20 bases lay in between. The germline CDR1 and CDR2 sequences are MDHEN and SYDVKM. This CDR3 has 15 amino acids. CDR3 amino acids: CASIARTAVQYGYTF. The DNA for the CDR3 is TGTGCCAGCATCGCGAGGACAGCGGTACAGTATGGCTACACCTTC.

This chain uses TRBV29-1 with TRBJ2-5, with 9 bases aligning to TRBD1. Per the germline V gene, CDR1 is SQVTM and CDR2 is ANQGSEA. V was pared by 2 bases and J by 0 bases, with 13 bases of the junction left unmatched. This CDR3 is built from 18 residues. CDR3 coding DNA: TGCAGCGTTGAACCCTGGACAGGGGATGCTATGTACCAAGAGACCCAGTACTTC. It specifies CSVEPWTGDAMYQETQYF. Together with reference TRBV29-1 and TRBJ2-5, the CDR3 gives the full variable domain: SAVISQKPSRDICQRGTSLTIQCQVDSQVTMMFWYRQQPGQSLTLIATANQGSEATYESGFVIDKFPISRPNLTFSTLTVSNMSPEDSSIYLCSVEPWTGDAMYQETQYFGPGTRLLVL.

In this sample, this clone turned up a few times. The rearrangement joins TRBV5-1 to TRBJ1-4, with D hard to call. CDR3 length equals 14 residues. V lost 4 bases, J lost 8 bases, and 15 bases lay in between. CDR1 is SGHRS, CDR2 YFSETQ, per germline. CDR3 region: CASSPSLAGEKLFF. The DNA for the CDR3 is TGCGCCAGCAGCCCAAGTTTGGCAGGAGAAAAACTGTTTTTT.

V is TRBV29-1 and J is TRBJ1-2; D gene unclear. Germline V CDR1 and CDR2: SQVTM, ANQGSEA. The CDR3 has 13 residues. Trimming pared 5 bases from V and 0 bases from J, leaving 10 bases between. CDR3 in amino acids: CSVRLLSNYGYTF. DNA for the CDR3: TGCAGCGTTAGGTTACTCTCTAACTATGGCTACACCTTC.

By share of the sample, this clone is medium-sized. The chain couples TRBV21-1 to TRBJ1-1; the table's D call of TRBD1 was not tested on the DNA. TRBV21-1 is labeled a pseudogene. This CDR3 contains 15 residues. The CDR3 region has the DNA TGTGCCAGCAGCAAAGGCCTACAGGGAAACACTGAAGCTTTCTTT. As protein: CASSKGLQGNTEAFF.

This chain joins TRBV18 and TRBJ1-1; 9 bases are shared with TRBD1. V lost 6 bases, J lost 5 bases, and 13 bases stayed unmatched. CDR3 length: 16 amino acids. Germline V lookup: CDR1 KGHSH, CDR2 LQKENI. As DNA, the CDR3 is TGTGCCAGCTCTGTAAACAGGGGGCGCGAAGAGACTGAAGCTTTCTTT. This sequence encodes CASSVNRGREETEAFF.